A selection of T cell receptor beta chains follows, all from one sample in a study of blood T cell repertoires in COVID-19. Only in-frame clones appear in the TCRdb table, and some are missing; sequencing was by immunoSEQ multiplex PCR. The sample carries more than 75,000 clones, 70% to 90% recorded once. What was sequenced was peripheral blood. These receptors were taken from a man older than 75 with active or convalescent COVID-19. Each CDR3 is given with its conserved first and last residue. Only some rows state a clone size, as once, few, many or a class for expanded clones.

j_call: TRBJ1-6
v_call: TRBV28
clone_size: once
cdr3_aa: CASSFSVKNSPLHF

j_call: TRBJ1-5
v_call: TRBV5-1
clone_size: -
cdr3_aa: CASSPGQSSGSNQPQHF

j_call: TRBJ2-7
v_call: TRBV3-1/TRBV3-2
clone_size: -
cdr3_aa: CASSQVHSPGYEQYF

j_call: TRBJ2-2
v_call: TRBV11-3
clone_size: -
cdr3_aa: CASSLGELKSTGELFF

j_call: TRBJ1-4
v_call: TRBV4-3
clone_size: -
cdr3_aa: CASSPHLTGGITNEKLFF

j_call: TRBJ2-1
v_call: TRBV11-2
clone_size: -
cdr3_aa: CASSLGTDDNEQFF

j_call: TRBJ1-4
v_call: TRBV25-1
clone_size: -
cdr3_aa: CASSEFGEKLFF

j_call: TRBJ2-1
v_call: TRBV29-1
clone_size: -
cdr3_aa: CSVEINSYGGNEQFF

j_call: TRBJ2-7
v_call: TRBV10-3
clone_size: -
cdr3_aa: CAISESIGQGSEQYF

j_call: TRBJ2-2
v_call: TRBV6-6
clone_size: -
cdr3_aa: CASRTGGYTGELFF

j_call: TRBJ1-2
v_call: TRBV5-1
clone_size: -
cdr3_aa: CASSQMTGGYGYTF

j_call: TRBJ1-1
v_call: TRBV4-3
clone_size: -
cdr3_aa: CASSRALNTEAFF

j_call: TRBJ2-5
v_call: TRBV5-5
clone_size: -
cdr3_aa: CASSLAFQGGGETQYF

j_call: TRBJ2-1
v_call: TRBV23-1
clone_size: -
cdr3_aa: CASSQHRGEKEDEQFF

j_call: TRBJ2-7
v_call: TRBV5-6
clone_size: -
cdr3_aa: CASSLGLAGGYEQYF

j_call: TRBJ2-1
v_call: TRBV6-5
clone_size: -
cdr3_aa: CASRRLALIGNEQFF

j_call: TRBJ2-3
v_call: TRBV7-9
clone_size: -
cdr3_aa: CASSPGTGVTDTQYF

j_call: TRBJ2-7
v_call: TRBV7-2
clone_size: -
cdr3_aa: CASTVGGSLAYEQYF

j_call: TRBJ1-2
v_call: TRBV7-9
clone_size: -
cdr3_aa: CASSPVRSSNYGYTF

j_call: TRBJ2-2
v_call: TRBV5-1
clone_size: -
cdr3_aa: CASSQARGPSTGELFF

j_call: TRBJ2-7
v_call: TRBV5-8
clone_size: -
cdr3_aa: CASSPTSGTLPYF

j_call: TRBJ2-2
v_call: TRBV15
clone_size: -
cdr3_aa: CATSIMDRDTGELFF

j_call: TRBJ2-5
v_call: TRBV14
clone_size: -
cdr3_aa: CASSQEAQRSSQETQYF

j_call: TRBJ1-3
v_call: TRBV9
clone_size: -
cdr3_aa: CASSLGGERNTIYF

j_call: TRBJ2-3
v_call: TRBV6-2/TRBV6-3
clone_size: -
cdr3_aa: CASSYGGRAYGDTQYF

j_call: TRBJ2-3
v_call: TRBV30
clone_size: -
cdr3_aa: CAWSDLRGDTQYF

j_call: TRBJ2-7
v_call: TRBV4-1
clone_size: -
cdr3_aa: CASSLSEQGGYEQYF

j_call: TRBJ2-1
v_call: TRBV11-3
clone_size: -
cdr3_aa: CASSLTSNGEQFF

j_call: TRBJ2-2
v_call: TRBV7-9
clone_size: many
cdr3_aa: CASSLKGFRTRLTGELFF

j_call: TRBJ2-2
v_call: TRBV11-2
clone_size: -
cdr3_aa: CASSSILAGGVGELFF

j_call: TRBJ1-6
v_call: TRBV28
clone_size: -
cdr3_aa: CASSLQGDHSPLHF

j_call: TRBJ1-3
v_call: TRBV19
clone_size: -
cdr3_aa: CASSPTGASSGNTIYF